Listed below are T cell receptor beta chains from one sample, sequenced in a study of regulatory T cells in long-lasting Graves disease. TCRdb recomputed calls from the multiplex PCR reads with MiXCR, one row per CDR3 protein. The profile shows fewer than 650,000 distinct CDR3 sequences, approximately 16% of them singletons. The same specimen was also included in a second study, on T cells in Graves' hyperthyroidism and ophthalmopathy.

The material sequenced was peripheral blood mononuclear cells (PBMCs), taken at new diagnosis, from a patient treated with antithyroid drugs. Source of these receptors: a man between 18 and 29 years old with Graves disease. CDR3s include the opening cysteine and the closing phenylalanine or tryptophan. The D gene is left open where the match is weak. Rows may omit the clone size; those that give it use once, few, many or a size class.

d_call,v_call,j_call,clone_size,cdr3_aa,cdr3_nt
TRBD2,TRBV20-1,TRBJ2-5,few,CSASSGNRQTQYF,TGCAGTGCTAGTAGCGGGAACCGGCAGACCCAGTACTTC
TRBD1,TRBV12-3/TRBV12-4,TRBJ2-7,many,CASSSWDRVHEQYF,TGTGCCAGCAGTTCATGGGACAGGGTGCACGAGCAGTACTTC
TRBD1,TRBV28,TRBJ1-1,NA,CASSFWDRATMVWNTEAFF,TGTGCCAGCAGTTTCTGGGACAGGGCCACAATGGTTTGGAACACTGAAGCTTTCTTT
NA,TRBV20-1,TRBJ2-1,many,CSARAPNYYNEQFF,TGCAGTGCTAGGGCCCCCAACTATTACAATGAGCAGTTCTTC
NA,TRBV2,TRBJ1-1,many,CASRTVVKTEAFF,TGTGCCAGCCGGACAGTAGTCAAGACTGAAGCTTTCTTT
NA,TRBV20-1,TRBJ2-1,few,CSAGDPSQVYEQFF,TGCAGTGCGGGGGACCCCTCACAGGTCTACGAGCAGTTCTTC
NA,TRBV27,TRBJ2-1,few,CASSFSGKGRYNEQFF,TGTGCCAGCAGTTTTTCTGGGAAGGGTCGGTACAATGAGCAGTTCTTC
NA,TRBV5-1,TRBJ1-1,NA,CASSLASGTEAFF,TGCGCCAGCAGCTTGGCTTCGGGCACTGAAGCTTTCTTT
NA,TRBV28,TRBJ2-1,few,CASSLTRGQFF,TGTGCCAGCAGCTTAACCCGGGGCCAGTTCTTC
NA,TRBV20-1,TRBJ2-1,NA,CSARRDNSYNEQFF,TGCAGTGCTCGCCGGGACAACTCCTACAATGAGCAGTTCTTC
NA,TRBV6-1,TRBJ2-7,many,CASSAGGSGASYEQYF,TGTGCCAGCAGCGCAGGGGGGAGCGGGGCTTCCTACGAGCAGTACTTC
NA,TRBV7-6,TRBJ1-1,NA,CASSHPRGEAFF,TGTGCCAGCAGCCATCCGCGGGGTGAAGCTTTCTTT
NA,TRBV7-2,TRBJ2-3,many,CASSLAGPPEDTQYF,TGTGCCAGCAGCTTAGCGGGCCCCCCGGAAGATACGCAGTATTTT
NA,TRBV6-2/TRBV6-3,TRBJ2-5,few,CASSETPYQETQYF,TGTGCCAGCAGTGAAACACCATACCAAGAGACCCAGTACTTC
TRBD1,TRBV2,TRBJ1-4,many,CASRPGQGNEKLFF,TGTGCCAGCAGACCGGGACAGGGCAATGAAAAACTGTTTTTT
NA,TRBV20-1,TRBJ2-1,many,CAGIRSTNEQFF,TGCGCAGGCATACGATCGACCAATGAGCAGTTCTTC
NA,TRBV12-3/TRBV12-4,TRBJ1-5,many,CASSPGAGNQPQHF,TGTGCCAGCAGCCCGGGGGCGGGCAATCAGCCCCAGCATTTT
NA,TRBV7-3,TRBJ2-3,many,CASSLDLNTDTQYF,TGTGCCAGCAGCCTTGACCTGAACACAGATACGCAGTATTTT
TRBD1,TRBV7-9,TRBJ1-2,many,CASSPTGVGSYGYTF,TGTGCCAGCAGCCCGACAGGGGTCGGAAGCTATGGCTACACCTTC
NA,TRBV5-6,TRBJ1-5,NA,CASSQGSQPQHF,TGTGCCAGCAGCCAGGGCAGTCAGCCCCAGCATTTT
NA,TRBV6-2/TRBV6-3,TRBJ2-2,few,CATFHWGSETGELFF,TGTGCCACCTTTCACTGGGGGAGTGAGACCGGGGAGCTGTTTTTT
TRBD2,TRBV12-5,TRBJ2-2,NA,CASGAGLVGTGELFF,TGTGCTAGTGGGGCGGGACTAGTAGGGACCGGGGAGCTGTTTTTT
NA,TRBV2,TRBJ2-3,many,CASNRVSTDTQYF,TGTGCCAGCAACAGGGTTAGCACAGATACGCAGTATTTT
NA,TRBV25-1,TRBJ2-2,NA,CASSEVGAPNTGELFF,TGTGCCAGCAGTGAAGTCGGAGCACCGAACACCGGGGAGCTGTTTTTT
TRBD1,TRBV5-1,TRBJ2-7,NA,CASSLGDRTYEQYF,TGTGCCAGCAGCTTGGGGGACAGAACCTACGAGCAGTACTTC
TRBD2,TRBV19,TRBJ2-3,NA,CAGSIILRGTSGTGDTQYF,TGTGCCGGTAGTATAATCCTAAGGGGAACTAGCGGAACCGGAGATACGCAGTATTTT
NA,TRBV7-6,TRBJ1-2,few,CASSPTDQNYGYTF,TGTGCCAGCAGCCCAACCGACCAGAACTATGGCTACACCTTC
NA,TRBV11-1,TRBJ2-5,many,CASSLLEETQYF,TGTGCCAGCAGCTTGCTCGAGGAGACCCAGTACTTC
NA,TRBV7-9,TRBJ2-1,many,CASSSRGHYNEQFF,TGTGCCAGCAGCTCGCGGGGACACTACAATGAGCAGTTCTTC
NA,TRBV12-3/TRBV12-4,TRBJ1-1,few,CASILTWNTEAFF,TGTGCCAGCATTCTCACCTGGAACACTGAAGCTTTCTTT
NA,TRBV20-1,TRBJ1-1,NA,CSAGKGGYALSDTEAFF,TGCAGTGCGGGCAAGGGAGGGTACGCATTATCGGATACTGAAGCTTTCTTT
NA,TRBV5-1,TRBJ2-1,few,CASSYQRGNNEQFF,TGCGCCAGCAGCTATCAACGGGGCAACAATGAGCAGTTCTTC
NA,TRBV30,TRBJ1-2,many,CAWDGYTF,TGTGCCTGGGACGGCTACACCTTC
TRBD1,TRBV5-6,TRBJ2-2,few,CASRGQGAGELFF,TGTGCCAGCAGGGGACAGGGGGCCGGGGAGCTGTTTTTT
NA,TRBV10-3,TRBJ1-6,NA,CAISLGGAGNSPLHF,TGTGCCATCAGTCTCGGGGGCGCGGGGAATTCACCCCTCCACTTT
NA,TRBV6-5,TRBJ2-7,few,CASSYSRGSYEQYF,TGTGCCAGCAGTTACTCCAGGGGAAGTTACGAGCAGTACTTC
NA,TRBV12-3/TRBV12-4,TRBJ2-7,many,CASSFRRRSSYEQYF,TGTGCCAGCAGTTTCCGCCGACGTAGCTCCTACGAGCAGTACTTC
NA,TRBV19,TRBJ1-2,few,CASSIRAGTSGYTF,TGTGCCAGTAGTATCCGTGCGGGCACGAGTGGCTACACCTTC
TRBD1,TRBV28,TRBJ1-2,NA,CASGRGPSMGGNYGYTF,TGTGCCAGCGGGAGGGGGCCATCCATGGGAGGGAACTATGGCTACACCTTC
NA,TRBV15,TRBJ2-1,many,CATSRDRAWDEQFF,TGTGCCACCAGCAGAGATCGGGCGTGGGATGAGCAGTTCTTC